This T cell receptor beta chain was found in a study of beta chain features in type 1 diabetes. General observations from the study: Across patients, naive, central memory and Treg TCRB repertoires exhibited apparently greater similarity than was observed across healthy donors.

The sequenced template was cDNA made from the entire isolated RNA. Read totals for stem cell-like memory T cell samples averaged roughly 910,000. TCRdb's table, derived via immunoSEQ multiplex PCR, lists solely in-frame clones and lacks some. The sample comprises 70,000 to 95,000 clones, around a third of which are singletons, and about 0.48% rests with the top ten. With respect to this clone: As yet, its antigen is unknown. This is likely a read error, given that the CDR3 carries no conserved phenylalanine or tryptophan at its end.

Trimming left V 3 bases short and J 4 bases short, with 7 bases between. This CDR3 is built from 12 residues. Germline V gene lookup returns CDR1 SGHTA and CDR2 FQGNSA. This clonotype was sampled from a woman between 18 and 29 years old in good health. Sequencing input: stem cell memory CD4+ T cells from blood. The chain couples TRBV7-2 to TRBJ2-7, with D possibly TRBD1 on 5 matching bases. CDR3 nucleotide sequence: TGTGCCAGCAGCTTCCAGGGATACGAGCAGTACCTC. Its translation is CASSFQGYEQYL.